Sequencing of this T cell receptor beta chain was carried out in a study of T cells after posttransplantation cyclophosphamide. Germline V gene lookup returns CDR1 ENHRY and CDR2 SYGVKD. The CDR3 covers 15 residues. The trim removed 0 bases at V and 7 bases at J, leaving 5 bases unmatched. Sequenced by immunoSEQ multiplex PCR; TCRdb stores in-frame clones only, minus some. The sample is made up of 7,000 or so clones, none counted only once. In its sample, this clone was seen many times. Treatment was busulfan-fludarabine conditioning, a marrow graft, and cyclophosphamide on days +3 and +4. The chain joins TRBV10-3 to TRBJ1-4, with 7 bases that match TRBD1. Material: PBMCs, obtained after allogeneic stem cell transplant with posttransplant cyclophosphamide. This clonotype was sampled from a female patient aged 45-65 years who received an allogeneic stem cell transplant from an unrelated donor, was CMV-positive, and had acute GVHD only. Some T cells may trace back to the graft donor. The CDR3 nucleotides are TGTGCCATCAGTGAGTCACAGGGGTCAGGTGAAAAACTGTTTTTT. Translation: CAISESQGSGEKLFF.